What follows describes a single TCR beta chain. The material for each subset, its genomic DNA, was split evenly across several immunoSEQ plates. The assay was immunoSEQ multiplex PCR, and TCRdb's table has in-frame clones only and misses some. The sample yields roughly 720,000 clones, 90% seen once. Germline CDR1 and CDR2: LNHDA and SQIVND (reference sequence). The CDR3 loop spans 16 amino acids. Trimming took off 4 bases at V and 0 bases at J, with 12 bases between the two ends. These data belong to a study of shared clonotypes between healthy human individuals. The receptor's source is a man between 18 and 35 years old in good health. Some clones in this sample may be carry-over from other donors' samples. The chain is built from TRBV19 and TRBJ1-4; no firm D call. Source material: memory CD8+ T cells from PBMCs. The subset denotes: CD45RO+ cells pooled with CCR7-negative TemRA cells. CDR3 region: CASSTLQRATNEKLFF. Here the CDR3 DNA reads TGTGCCAGTAGTACCCTACAAAGGGCAACTAATGAAAAACTGTTTTTT.